This TCR beta chain was retrieved from a study of OX40 agonist ivuxolimab in advanced cancers. Study context: Patients' therapy was ivuxolimab, an antibody that acts as an agonist of OX40 (CD134). Patients were under 90% male with ages about 20 to 79, mean roughly 55. Study results and limitations: The CD4+ and CD8+ T cells in the blood had expanded clonally by week 6 at 0.1 to 3.0 mg/kg.

Trimming pared 3 bases from V and 9 bases from J, leaving 8 bases between. The CDR3 sequence is 12 residues long. Germline CDR1 reads MNHNS; CDR2 reads SASEGT. Method: immunoSEQ multiplex PCR; TCRdb's copy keeps in-frame clones and lacks some. Of 20,000 to 30,000 clones in the sample, 75% to 90% are singletons; the top ten hold roughly 35%. Concerning this clone itself: The antigen is not known.

The specimen was CD4+ or CD8+ T cells sorted from blood, collected in a trial of the OX40 agonist ivuxolimab. The sequence was collected from an adult with an advanced solid tumor such as melanoma, head and neck, liver or kidney cancer. The chain has TRBV6-1 and TRBJ2-2; D gene unclear. CDR3 loop: CASSDFSRELFF. CDR3 coding DNA: TGTGCCAGCAGTGACTTTAGCCGGGAGCTGTTTTTT.